Listed here are 24 T cell receptor beta chains from one sample, sequenced in a study of a mutant IDH1 vaccine in newly diagnosed glioma. Assay: immunoSEQ multiplex PCR; the TCRdb copy retains only in-frame clones and omits some. Of 40,000 to 45,000 clones in the sample, approximately 80% were seen once. Time point: week 47, end of study. Each dose delivered 300 ug of mutant IDH1 20-mer peptide subcutaneously with imiquimod. Their antigen targets remain unknown. The input for sequencing was PBMCs, taken from a glioma patient whose treatment included an IDH1 peptide vaccine. The receptors originated from a man between 18 and 29 years old with glioma. Some clones in this sample may be carry-over from other donors' samples.

V is TRBV13 and J is TRBJ2-5, with TRBD2 as a possible D gene (6 bases). V was pared by 1 base and J by 5 bases, with 11 bases between. In germline, CDR1 is PRHDT, CDR2 FYEKMQ (reference sequence). This CDR3 region has 14 residues. CDR3 DNA: TGTGCCAGCAGCTTAGAACTAGCTAGTGAGACCCAGTACTTC. Its translation is CASSLELASETQYF.

This chain uses TRBV7-9 with TRBJ1-1; D is ambiguous. The CDR3 is 16 residues long. Deletions cut 5 bases from V and 3 bases from J, with 19 bases between. Germline CDR1 reads SEHNR; CDR2 reads FQNEAQ (reference sequence). The CDR3 loop reads CASSPKGVSLDTEAFF. The CDR3 DNA reads TGTGCCAGCAGCCCCAAGGGCGTCAGTTTGGACACTGAAGCTTTCTTT.

This clone was counted only a few times. V and J are TRBV30 and TRBJ1-1, with 7 nucleotides matching TRBD1. V shed 8 bases and J 0 bases; nucleotides not matched to a gene: 12. Germline-derived CDR1 and CDR2 are GTSNPN and SVGIG (reference sequence). This CDR3 has 15 amino acids. CDR3 sequence: CAHGGQPKLNTEAFF. The CDR3 DNA is TGTGCCCATGGGGGACAGCCCAAGCTGAACACTGAAGCTTTCTTT.

This clone was seen a few times. The V call is TRBV30, the J call TRBJ1-1, with D unresolved. Germline lookup yields CDR1 GTSNPN and CDR2 SVGIG (reference sequence). The CDR3 sequence is 13 residues long. Trimming removed 5 bases from V and 1 base from J, with 11 bases in between. This CDR3 reads CAWGNWANTEAFF. Here the CDR3 DNA reads TGTGCCTGGGGCAATTGGGCGAACACTGAAGCTTTCTTT.

This rearrangement joins TRBV27 to TRBJ1-2; maybe TRBD1 (6 bases). The ends were cut back, 4 bases at V and 4 bases at J, with 10 bases in the middle. The CDR3 has 13 amino acids. Germline CDR1 is MNHEY and CDR2 is SMNVEV (reference sequence). The CDR3 bases are TGTGCCAGCAGTTCAGGGACACTCTATGGCTACACCTTC. It translates to CASSSGTLYGYTF.

The chain joins TRBV5-1 to TRBJ2-7; no firm D call. Germline-derived CDR1 and CDR2 are SGHRS and YFSETQ. Trimming cost V 1 base and J 2 bases, with 10 bases left between them. The CDR3 extends over 14 amino acids. CDR3 protein: CASSLFLGTYEQYF. CDR3 nucleotides: TGCGCCAGCAGCTTGTTTCTGGGGACCTACGAGCAGTACTTC.

V gene TRBV5-4 combines with J gene TRBJ1-2, with a possible D match to TRBD1 (6 bases). The CDR3 covers 14 residues. The germline V and J ends were trimmed by 1 base and 8 bases, with 15 bases remaining between them. Germline-derived CDR1 and CDR2 are SGHNT and YYREEE (reference sequence). CDR3 sequence (DNA): TGTGCCAGCAGCTTGCAGGGGCCAAAGACGGGCTACACCTTC. It codes for CASSLQGPKTGYTF.

The chain employs TRBV4-3 and TRBJ2-3, with D possibly being TRBD1 or TRBD2 (6 bases each). V was shortened by 2 bases and J by 3 bases, with 15 bases between the two germline ends. The CDR3 runs 16 residues. The germline gives CDR1 LGHNA, CDR2 YSLEER. Here the CDR3 reads CASSQRTGRRTDTQYF. The CDR3 nucleotides are TGCGCCAGCAGCCAACGTACAGGGAGGAGGACAGATACGCAGTATTTT.

J is TRBJ1-4 and V is TRBV15; unclear D gene. The CDR3 runs to 13 residues. CDR1 and CDR2 from the germline V gene are LNHNV and YYDKDF (reference sequence). Deletions cut 0 bases from V and 6 bases from J, with 5 bases between. The CDR3 sequence: CATSREGYEKLFF. Here the CDR3 DNA reads TGTGCCACCAGCAGAGAGGGTTATGAAAAACTGTTTTTT.

The chain carries TRBV4-3 and TRBJ1-4; 9 bases line up with TRBD1. Germline V gene lookup returns CDR1 LGHNA and CDR2 YSLEER. Unmatched junction bases numbered 1, after V lost 0 bases and J lost 5 bases. This CDR3 is built from 15 residues. This CDR3 is CASSQEGTGNEKLFF. The CDR3 DNA is TGCGCCAGCAGCCAAGAAGGGACAGGGAATGAAAAACTGTTTTTT.

The CDR3: CASSFGSLYEQYF. As DNA, the CDR3 is TGCGCCAGCAGCTTCGGCAGCCTCTACGAGCAGTACTTC. The chain uses TRBV5-1 and TRBJ2-7; D is undetermined. CDR1 is SGHRS and CDR2 is YFSETQ in the germline V gene. V gave up 2 bases and J gave up 3 bases, with 9 bases separating them. The CDR3 has 13 amino acids.

The chain carries TRBV9 and TRBJ2-2; D is unclear. The germline V gene encodes CDR1 SGDLS and CDR2 YYNGEE. V dropped 0 bases and J dropped 6 bases, with 12 bases sitting between them. This CDR3 has 15 residues. The chain's CDR3 is CASSVEALESGELFF. The CDR3 region has the DNA TGTGCCAGCAGCGTAGAGGCCCTAGAATCCGGGGAGCTGTTTTTT. The whole variable domain, remainder taken from reference TRBV9 and TRBJ2-2, is DSGVTQTPKHLITATGQRVTLRCSPRSGDLSVYWYQQSLDQGLQFLIQYYNGEERAKGNILERFSAQQFPDLHSELNLSSLELGDSALYFCASSVEALESGELFFGEGSRLTVL.

The rearrangement joins TRBV11-2 to TRBJ2-5; 14 bases map to TRBD2. CDR3 size: 16 residues. The V gene's germline CDR1 is SGHAT and CDR2 FQNNGV. The ends lost 4 bases at V and 2 bases at J; junction bases unmatched: 3. In DNA, the CDR3 is TGTGCCAGCAGCTCCAGACTAGCGGGAGGGCAAGAGACCCAGTACTTC. Translating it yields CASSSRLAGGQETQYF.

The V call is TRBV5-1, the J call TRBJ2-1, with 14 bases fitting TRBD2. This CDR3 comprises 16 residues. Unmatched junction bases numbered 4, after V lost 4 bases and J lost 4 bases. Germline V gene lookup returns CDR1 SGHRS and CDR2 YFSETQ. CDR3: CASSGGTSGGYNEQFF. DNA for the CDR3: TGCGCCAGCAGCGGAGGGACTAGCGGGGGATACAATGAGCAGTTCTTC.

This chain joins TRBV19 and TRBJ2-2, with D perhaps matching TRBD1 (5 bases). V lost 10 bases and J lost 1, with 16 bases in between. CDR3 length: 15 amino acids. Per the germline V gene, CDR1 is LNHDA and CDR2 is SQIVND (reference sequence). CDR3 loop: CATRQGTKNTGELFF. The CDR3 bases are TGTGCCACCCGTCAGGGTACGAAGAACACCGGGGAGCTGTTTTTT.

Here the CDR3 reads CASSLLSGSGQETQYF. CDR3 sequence (DNA): TGTGCCAGCAGCTTATTGTCCGGGTCGGGCCAAGAGACCCAGTACTTC. V usage is TRBV13 and J usage is TRBJ2-5; no reliable D call. This CDR3 is built from 16 residues. The germline V gene encodes CDR1 PRHDT and CDR2 FYEKMQ (reference sequence). V lost 2 bases and J lost 1, with 14 bases in between. The full variable domain, completed using reference TRBV13 and TRBJ2-5, is AAGVIQSPRHLIKEKRETATLKCYPIPRHDTVYWYQQGPGQDPQFLISFYEKMQSDKGSIPDRFSAQQFSDYHSELNMSSLELGDSALYFCASSLLSGSGQETQYFGPGTRLLVL.

The CDR3 reads CASSPDRGAGNTIYF. DNA for the CDR3: TGCGCCAGCAGCCCCGACCGGGGGGCTGGAAACACCATATATTTT. The rearrangement joins TRBV4-3 to TRBJ1-3; D possibly corresponds to TRBD1 (5 bases). The V gene's germline CDR1 is LGHNA and CDR2 YSLEER. There are 15 residues in the CDR3. V was trimmed by 4 bases and J by 2 bases, leaving 12 bases between them.

The V and J genes are TRBV19 and TRBJ2-1; 14 bases map to TRBD2. The V gene end was trimmed by 7 bases and the J gene end by 5 bases; junction bases not matched to a gene: 7. The CDR3 has 16 amino acids. Germline V CDR1 and CDR2: LNHDA, SQIVND (reference sequence). Here the CDR3 DNA reads TGTGCCAGTAATCCCGGACTAGCGGGGGGCAACAATGAGCAGTTCTTC. Residues: CASNPGLAGGNNEQFF.

The chain combines TRBV30 with TRBJ2-2; D remains unclear. CDR1 and CDR2 from the germline V gene are GTSNPN and SVGIG (reference sequence). V lost 2 bases and J lost 4, with 8 bases in between. The CDR3 extends over 13 amino acids. The CDR3 coding sequence is TGTGCCTGGAGTTCCCAATCCACCGGGGAGCTGTTTTTT. The encoded protein is CAWSSQSTGELFF. The variable domain in full, completed from reference TRBV30 and TRBJ2-2, reads SQTIHQWPATLVQPVGSPLSLECTVEGTSNPNLYWYRQAAGRGLQLLFYSVGIGQISSEVPQNLSASRPQDRQFILSSKKLLLSDSGFYLCAWSSQSTGELFFGEGSRLTVL.

This chain links TRBV4-2 with TRBJ2-1; 7 nucleotides match TRBD2. The CDR3 totals 16 residues. Germline lookup yields CDR1 LGHNA and CDR2 YNFKEQ. Trimming at V came to 0 bases and at J to 4 bases, leaving 6 bases not matched to a gene. The CDR3 is CASSQEWRGGYNEQFF. The CDR3 DNA follows: TGTGCCAGCAGCCAAGAATGGCGCGGGGGTTACAATGAGCAGTTCTTC.

The chain joins TRBV30 to TRBJ1-3; no clear D gene. Per the germline V gene, CDR1 is GTSNPN and CDR2 is SVGIG (reference sequence). With 7 bases removed from V and 0 bases from J, the gap between germline ends came to 10 bases. This CDR3 region has 13 residues. CDR3 protein: CASTGSSGNTIYF. CDR3 in DNA: TGTGCCTCAACCGGGAGCTCTGGAAACACCATATATTTT. The complete variable domain, with remaining parts taken from reference TRBV30 and TRBJ1-3, reads SQTIHQWPATLVQPVGSPLSLECTVEGTSNPNLYWYRQAAGRGLQLLFYSVGIGQISSEVPQNLSASRPQDRQFILSSKKLLLSDSGFYLCASTGSSGNTIYFGEGSWLTVV.

The chain's CDR3 is CASSRNWGSGANVLTF. DNA for the CDR3: TGTGCCAGCAGCCGAAATTGGGGCTCTGGGGCCAACGTCCTGACTTTC. The rearrangement joins TRBV7-8 to TRBJ2-6; D is unclear. The CDR3 contains 16 residues. Germline CDR1 reads SGHVS; CDR2 reads FQNEAQ. Trimming cost V 5 bases and J 0 bases, with 11 bases left between them.

This chain connects TRBV11-2 to TRBJ1-3; a possible D gene is TRBD1 (5 bases). Germline V gene lookup returns CDR1 SGHAT and CDR2 FQNNGV. The germline V and J ends were trimmed by 5 bases and 4 bases, with 18 bases remaining between them. CDR3 length equals 16 residues. CDR3 nucleotide sequence: TGTGCCAGCAGCCCCATTATCAGGGCAGCAGGAAACACCATATATTTT. Amino acids: CASSPIIRAAGNTIYF.

The chain couples TRBV5-1 to TRBJ1-1, with unresolved D. The length of the CDR3 is 15 residues. CDR1 is SGHRS, CDR2 YFSETQ, per germline. V shed 1 base and J shed 1 base, with 11 bases lying between them. The CDR3 bases are TGCGCCAGCAGCTTGCTATCCTGGGGGAACACTGAAGCTTTCTTT. This codes for CASSLLSWGNTEAFF.